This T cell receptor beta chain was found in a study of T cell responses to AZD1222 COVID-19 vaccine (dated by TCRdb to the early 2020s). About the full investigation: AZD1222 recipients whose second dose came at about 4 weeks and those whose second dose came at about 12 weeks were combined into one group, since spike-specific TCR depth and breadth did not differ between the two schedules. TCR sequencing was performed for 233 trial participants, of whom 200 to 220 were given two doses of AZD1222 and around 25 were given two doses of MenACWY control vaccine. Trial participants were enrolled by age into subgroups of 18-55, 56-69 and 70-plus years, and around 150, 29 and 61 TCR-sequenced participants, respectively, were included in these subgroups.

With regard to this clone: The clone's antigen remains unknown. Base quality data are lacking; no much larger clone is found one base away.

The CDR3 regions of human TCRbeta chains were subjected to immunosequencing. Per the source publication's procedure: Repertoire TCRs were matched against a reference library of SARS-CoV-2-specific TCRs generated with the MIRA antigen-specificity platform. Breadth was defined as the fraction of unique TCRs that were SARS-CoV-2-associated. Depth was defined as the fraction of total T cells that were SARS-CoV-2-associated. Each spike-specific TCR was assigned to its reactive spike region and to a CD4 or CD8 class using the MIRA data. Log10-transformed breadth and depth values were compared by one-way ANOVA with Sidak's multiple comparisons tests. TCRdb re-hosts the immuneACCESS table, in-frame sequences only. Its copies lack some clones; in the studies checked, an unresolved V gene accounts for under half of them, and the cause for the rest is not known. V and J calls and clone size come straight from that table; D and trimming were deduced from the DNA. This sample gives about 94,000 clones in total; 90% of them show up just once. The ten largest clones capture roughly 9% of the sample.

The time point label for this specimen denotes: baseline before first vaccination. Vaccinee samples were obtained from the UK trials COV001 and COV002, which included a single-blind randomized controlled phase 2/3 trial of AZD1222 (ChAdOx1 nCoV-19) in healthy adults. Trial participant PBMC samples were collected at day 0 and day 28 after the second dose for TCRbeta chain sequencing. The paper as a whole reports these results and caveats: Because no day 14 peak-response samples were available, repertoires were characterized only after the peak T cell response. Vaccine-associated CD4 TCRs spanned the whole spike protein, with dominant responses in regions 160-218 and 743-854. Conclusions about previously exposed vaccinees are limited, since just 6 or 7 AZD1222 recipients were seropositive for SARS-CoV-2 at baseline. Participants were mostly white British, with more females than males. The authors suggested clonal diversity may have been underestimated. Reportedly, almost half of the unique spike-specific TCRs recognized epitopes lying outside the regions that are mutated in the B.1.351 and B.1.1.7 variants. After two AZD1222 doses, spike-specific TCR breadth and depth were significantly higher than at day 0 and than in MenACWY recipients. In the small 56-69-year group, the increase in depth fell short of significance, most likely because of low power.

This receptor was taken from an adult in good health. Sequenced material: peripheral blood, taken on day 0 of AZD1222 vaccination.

The CDR3 reads CASSPRSGGSRQYF. In nucleotides, the sequence is TGTGCCAGCAGCCCCCGTTCTGGAGGGAGTAGGCAGTATTTT. The V and J segments used are TRBV11-1 and TRBJ2-3; the D region possibly corresponds to TRBD2 (6 bases align). CDR3 length: 14 amino acids, cysteine to phenylalanine. Of all the DNA, just the CDR3 is kept, 42 bases in frame from base 1. Per the germline V gene (reference sequence), SGHAT is the CDR1 and FQDESV is the CDR2. The germline ends are 20 bases apart after V is trimmed by 5 bases and J by 11 bases. Extended through the reference TRBV11-1 and TRBJ2-3 proteins, this CDR3 yields the full variable domain: EAEVAQSPRYKITEKSQAVAFWCDPISGHATLYWYRQILGQGPELLVQFQDESVVDDSQLPKDRFSAERLKGVDSTLKIQPAELGDSAMYLCASSPRSGGSRQYFGPGTRLTVL.